This T cell receptor beta chain came from a study of regulatory dendritic cells for organ transplantation. Across the whole study: Dendritic cell cultures received LPS on day 6.

About this clone: Its antigen is as yet unknown.

The CDR3 runs 15 residues. Trimming cost V 0 bases and J 1 base, with 8 bases left between them. In germline, CDR1 is LGHNA, CDR2 YNFKEQ. Sorted T cells were CFSE-labeled and cultured approximately five days with allogeneic regulatory or mature dendritic cells at 1:10. Only in-frame clones appear in the TCRdb table, and some are missing; sequencing was by immunoSEQ multiplex PCR. Counted here are over 10,000 clones, 74% occurring once; the ten biggest clones make up 0.63%. Study outcomes and limitations: Regulatory dendritic cells appeared to expand memory CD8+ clones less than mature ones.

V gene TRBV4-2 combines with J gene TRBJ2-3, with unresolved D. The clonotype comes from a human donor in good health. The sequenced sample was naive CD4+ T cells from blood cultured with regulatory dendritic cells. Indicated subset: CD45RA+ naive T cells. The CDR3 region has the DNA TGTGCCAGCAGCCAAGAACGCGCGGGCACAGATACGCAGTATTTT. This codes for CASSQERAGTDTQYF.